This TCR beta chain was retrieved from a study of blood T cell repertoires in COVID-19. Study context: Italy, Spain and the United States were the sources of the convalescent and acute COVID-19 samples. T cells, B-cell-depleted T cells, or PBMCs provided the cDNA or gDNA that served as material.

Deletions cut 1 base from V and 12 bases from J, with 11 bases between. CDR3 length: 11 residues. Germline lookup yields CDR1 DFQATT and CDR2 SNEGSKA (reference sequence). In the source study's methods: Nucleated cell number was recorded as an estimate derived from reference gene primer amplification. Measured with immunoSEQ multiplex PCR; TCRdb has only the in-frame clones, and not every one. The V and J calls and the clone size are those of that table, but D and trimming were determined from the DNA. The table includes around 93,000 clones, approximately 88% detected once. This TCR derives from an elderly man with acute or convalescent COVID-19. The rearrangement links TRBV20-1 to TRBJ2-3; possibly TRBD2 for D (6 bases). Sequencing was performed on peripheral blood. CDR3 nucleotide sequence: TGCAGTGCTAGAGTTACGGACTATCAGTATTTT. Its translation: CSARVTDYQYF.